There are many counts of the clone carrying this T cell receptor (beta chain). The target antigen is unknown. This entry belongs to a study of breast tumors, draining lymph nodes, adjacent tissues. The junction had 11 bases not matched to a gene; V was cut back by 5 bases and J by 5 bases. Germline CDR1 reads LGHDT; CDR2 reads YNNKEL (reference sequence). The CDR3 is 17 residues long. In TCRdb, the multiplex PCR reads were re-called with MiXCR into one record per CDR3 protein. The sample includes several thousand distinct CDR3 sequences, about two fifths of them seen just once. Study results and limitations: Data fit most tumor T cells coming from lymph node, expanding in tumor. Tumor repertoires ranked between lymph nodes and nontumor tissue in diversity, with V and J gene preferences. That most tumor T cells come from lymph nodes remained unproven.

Sample: tumor-adjacent breast tissue. V gene TRBV3-1 combines with J gene TRBJ2-3, with 12 bases matching TRBD2. The TCR sequence derives from a female donor with breast cancer. Some clones in this sample may be carry-over from other donors' samples. The CDR3 loop reads CASSSGGLAGKEDTQYF. DNA for the CDR3: TGTGCCAGCAGCTCGGGCGGACTAGCGGGAAAAGAAGATACGCAGTATTTT.